This is a list of T cell receptor beta chains from one sample in a study of blood T cell repertoires in COVID-19. TCRdb's table, derived via immunoSEQ multiplex PCR, lists solely in-frame clones and lacks some. The sample lists a few hundred thousand clones, roughly 85% occurring once. Sequenced material: PBMCs or T cells enriched from blood (not recorded which). All receptors come from a woman between 25 and 40 years old who had recovered from COVID-19. Both conserved end residues are part of each CDR3. D genes are given only for firm matches. Expanded clones get a size class; other rows say once, few or many, or leave the size out.

. | . | TRBJ2-7 | TRBV23-1 | TGCGCCGGGGACACCGGGATCGCTACACTCGAGCAGTACTTC | CAGDTGIATLEQYF
. | . | TRBJ1-3 | TRBV12-3/TRBV12-4 | TGTGCCAGCGGCGGGTTCGCTGGAAACACCATATATTTT | CASGGFAGNTIYF
TRBD2 | once | TRBJ2-1 | TRBV11-3 | TGTGCCAGCAGCTTAGTGTCTAGCGGGGGGGCGGGAAATGAGCAGTTCTTC | CASSLVSSGGAGNEQFF
TRBD2 | few | TRBJ2-7 | TRBV3-1/TRBV3-2 | TGTGCCAGCAGCCGTTCCGGGACTAGCGGGGGGGTCATGTACTTC | CASSRSGTSGGVMYF
TRBD1 | . | TRBJ1-5 | TRBV19 | TGTGCCAGTACCCGGGAGGGGACAGGGGGCAATCAGCCCCAGCATTTT | CASTREGTGGNQPQHF
. | . | TRBJ1-5 | TRBV7-2 | TGTGCCAGCAGCTTATCGCGGTCCCCCGGGCAGCCCCAGCATTTT | CASSLSRSPGQPQHF
TRBD2 | . | TRBJ2-1 | TRBV5-1 | TGCGCCAGCAGCCTCGGACTAGCGGGGCTCAATGAGCAGTTCTTC | CASSLGLAGLNEQFF
TRBD1 | few | TRBJ1-1 | TRBV10-3 | TGTGCCATCAGCAGGGGGCCTGAAGCTTTCTTT | CAISRGPEAFF
TRBD1 | . | TRBJ1-1 | TRBV30 | TGTGCCTGGAGTATACGACAGGGGCCGGTGGCTGAAGCTTTCTTT | CAWSIRQGPVAEAFF
TRBD2 | . | TRBJ2-1 | TRBV12-3/TRBV12-4 | TGTGCCAGCAGTCCCGCGGGGGTTGAGCAGTTCTTC | CASSPAGVEQFF
TRBD1 | . | TRBJ1-2 | TRBV19 | TGTGCCAGTAGTCCAGGACAGGGCCAAGCTAACTATGGCTACACCTTC | CASSPGQGQANYGYTF
TRBD1 | . | TRBJ1-6 | TRBV6-5 | TGTGCCAGCAGTACGACAGGGCCTTCACCCCTCCACTTT | CASSTTGPSPLHF
. | . | TRBJ1-2 | TRBV6-1 | TGTGCCAGCAGTGAAGCGCCCGGGGATGGCTACACCTTC | CASSEAPGDGYTF
TRBD1 | . | TRBJ2-3 | TRBV7-2 | TGTGCCAGCAGCCTTAGACAGGGGTTGTTGGATACGCAGTATTTT | CASSLRQGLLDTQYF
TRBD1 | . | TRBJ1-1 | TRBV6-2/TRBV6-3 | TGTGCCAGCAGTTTCCGGCCCGGGACAGGGGTCTTGAACACTGAAGCTTTCTTT | CASSFRPGTGVLNTEAFF
. | . | TRBJ1-5 | TRBV6-1 | TGTGCCAGCAGTGAAGCCCTACTTGAAAATCAGCCCCAGCATTTT | CASSEALLENQPQHF
. | . | TRBJ1-4 | TRBV7-2 | TGTGCCAGCAGCTTATGGCCAGGACTGGATGAAAAACTGTTTTTT | CASSLWPGLDEKLFF
. | once | TRBJ2-3 | TRBV9 | TGTGCCAGCAGTTCGGGACACAACACAGATACGCAGTATTTT | CASSSGHNTDTQYF
. | . | TRBJ1-3 | TRBV6-6 | TGTGCCAGCAAACTCTCCTCTGGAAACACCATATATTTT | CASKLSSGNTIYF
. | . | TRBJ1-2 | TRBV3-1/TRBV3-2 | TGTGCCAGCGCCGGGGTCGGGATCGGCTACACCTTC | CASAGVGIGYTF
. | . | TRBJ1-2 | TRBV6-5 | TGTGCCAGCAGTTACTCGATCGCAGGGGTTACCTATGGCTACACCTTC | CASSYSIAGVTYGYTF
TRBD1 | . | TRBJ1-6 | TRBV2 | TGTGCCAGCAGGGGACAGGGAGGCTCACCCCTCCACTTT | CASRGQGGSPLHF
. | . | TRBJ2-7 | TRBV15 | TGTGCCACCAGCAGGAGTTCCCCACCGGGGCAGTACTTC | CATSRSSPPGQYF
. | . | TRBJ1-6 | TRBV4-1 | TGCGCCAGCAGCCAAGTACGGGGAGAGCCCTATAATTCACCCCTCCACTTT | CASSQVRGEPYNSPLHF
. | . | TRBJ2-1 | TRBV7-9 | TGTGCCAGCAGCTTAGCCCAGTACAATGAGCAGTTCTTC | CASSLAQYNEQFF
TRBD1 | . | TRBJ1-2 | TRBV9 | TGTGCCAGCACCCGTTCCGGGACAGGGTCATATGGCTACACCTTC | CASTRSGTGSYGYTF
TRBD1 | . | TRBJ2-3 | TRBV19 | TGTGCCAGTAGTATAAGACAGGGAACAGATACGCAGTATTTT | CASSIRQGTDTQYF
TRBD2 | . | TRBJ2-7 | TRBV5-1 | TGCGCCAGCGGGAGCGGGGGGGCCATCTACGAGCAGTACTTC | CASGSGGAIYEQYF
. | . | TRBJ2-2 | TRBV11-2 | TGTGCCAGCCGGACACGAAACACCGGGGAGCTGTTTTTT | CASRTRNTGELFF
. | . | TRBJ2-7 | TRBV2 | TGTGCCAGCAGTGATTTGGGGCCCCAGGGCTACGAGCAGTACTTC | CASSDLGPQGYEQYF
. | . | TRBJ1-3 | TRBV5-6 | TGTGCCAGCAGCTTGGAGGGGACTGGAAACACCATATATTTT | CASSLEGTGNTIYF
TRBD1 | . | TRBJ1-4 | TRBV19 | TGTGCCAGTCGGACAGGGTTTAATGAAAAACTGTTTTTT | CASRTGFNEKLFF
. | once | TRBJ1-5 | TRBV11-2 | TGTGCCAGCAGCTTAGATCGCGATCAGCCCCAGCATTTT | CASSLDRDQPQHF
TRBD1 | . | TRBJ2-7 | TRBV5-1 | TGCGCCAGCAGCTTTAGACAGGGTACCTCCTACGAGCAGTACTTC | CASSFRQGTSYEQYF
. | . | TRBJ2-7 | TRBV18 | TGTGCCAGCTCACCCGGGGTAGTCTACGAGCAGTACTTC | CASSPGVVYEQYF
. | few | TRBJ1-2 | TRBV9 | TGTGCCAGCAGCGTTATTCCAGGGCTCGGCTATGGCTACACCTTC | CASSVIPGLGYGYTF
. | . | TRBJ1-4 | TRBV5-1 | TGCGCCAGCAGCTTGGGAGTTCAGCAGGGTTTTGAAAAACTGTTTTTT | CASSLGVQQGFEKLFF
TRBD2 | once | TRBJ2-3 | TRBV19 | TGTGCCAGTAGTCCCGGGGGGGCAGGAACGCAGTATTTT | CASSPGGAGTQYF
. | . | TRBJ1-3 | TRBV19 | TGTGCCAGTATTACTGGAAACACCATATATTTT | CASITGNTIYF
TRBD1 | . | TRBJ1-1 | TRBV7-8 | TGTGCCAGCAGCTTAAAAAGGGGGCGAACTGAAGCTTTCTTT | CASSLKRGRTEAFF
TRBD2 | . | TRBJ2-7 | TRBV7-8 | TGTGCCAGCAGCTGGGAGGGACGAGGCTCCTACGAGCAGTACTTC | CASSWEGRGSYEQYF
TRBD1 | . | TRBJ1-4 | TRBV5-5 | TGTGCCAGCAGCTTGGGGACAGGGGGTGAAAAACTGTTTTTT | CASSLGTGGEKLFF
. | . | TRBJ2-3 | TRBV6-2/TRBV6-3 | TGTGCCAGCAGTTATTCGGGGATAACAGATACGCAGTATTTT | CASSYSGITDTQYF
TRBD1 | . | TRBJ1-2 | TRBV2 | TGTGCCAGCAGTCGACAGGGGCGTGGCTACACCTTC | CASSRQGRGYTF
TRBD1 | . | TRBJ1-6 | TRBV13 | TGTGCCAGCAGCCGATCCGGGACAGGCTTAGCCCTCCACTTT | CASSRSGTGLALHF
. | . | TRBJ1-1 | TRBV9 | TGTGCCAGCAGCTTGGGGGGAGGAACTGAAGCTTTCTTT | CASSLGGGTEAFF
TRBD1 | . | TRBJ1-2 | TRBV7-2 | TGTGCCAGCAGCCCTCGACAGGGGAACTATGGCTACACCTTC | CASSPRQGNYGYTF
. | . | TRBJ1-3 | TRBV10-3 | TGTGCCATCAGCACAGGGAGCTCTGGAAACACCATATATTTT | CAISTGSSGNTIYF
. | . | TRBJ1-3 | TRBV11-2 | TGTGCCAGCAGCTTAGTACGGTTCTCTGGAAACACCATATATTTT | CASSLVRFSGNTIYF
. | . | TRBJ1-1 | TRBV7-9 | TGTGCCAGCGGACAGCTCCGGGGCACTGAAGCTTTCTTT | CASGQLRGTEAFF
TRBD2 | . | TRBJ2-5 | TRBV7-9 | TGTGCCAGCCACTCGGCGGGGGATTTAGAGACCCAGTACTTC | CASHSAGDLETQYF
. | . | TRBJ1-1 | TRBV18 | TGTGCCAGCTCCGGCGACAGAAACACTGAAGCTTTCTTT | CASSGDRNTEAFF